This TCR beta chain is drawn from a study of spatial heterogeneity in lung cancer. TCRdb re-analysed the 5' RACE reads in MiXCR, keeping a single row per CDR3 protein. The top ten hold 29% of the sample, which has approximately 39,000 distinct CDR3 sequences, less than 9.5% seen once. This clonotype was recorded a few times. V dropped 4 bases and J dropped 2 bases, with 16 bases sitting between them. Looked up from germline, CDR1 is SGHAT and CDR2 is FQNNGV. The CDR3 totals 16 residues. Stated time point: sample taken at primary tumor resection. The sequenced sample was PBMCs, obtained at surgery. V usage is TRBV11-2 and J usage is TRBJ2-3; D might be TRBD1 (5 bases). This clonotype was sampled from a female donor with early-stage non-small cell lung cancer. The CDR3 loop is CASSSILRGNTDTQYF. CDR3 in DNA: TGTGCCAGCAGCTCAATTCTTAGGGGAAACACAGATACGCAGTATTTT.